Each of the 8 T cell receptor beta chains below was sequenced from the same sample in a study of cytomegalovirus exposure and HLA in healthy donors. The PCR had 60 Vbeta and 13 Jbeta primers. Sequencing used immunoSEQ multiplex PCR; TCRdb keeps in-frame clones, though not all of them. The sample records about 130,000 clones, around 80% being singletons. Sample: PBMCs. The receptors stem from a woman in her 30s in good health and CMV-seronegative.

The sample holds one count of this clone. J is TRBJ1-1 and V is TRBV19; D is ambiguous. Germline CDR1 and CDR2: LNHDA and SQIVND (reference sequence). Trimming pared 5 bases from V and 1 base from J, leaving 5 bases between. The CDR3 is 12 amino acids. The CDR3 spells CASSSRNTEAFF. CDR3 coding DNA: TGTGCCAGTAGTTCCAGGAACACTGAAGCTTTCTTT. Full variable domain (missing parts from reference TRBV19 and TRBJ1-1): DGGITQSPKYLFRKEGQNVTLSCEQNLNHDAMYWYRQDPGQGLRLIYYSQIVNDFQKGDIAEGYSVSREKKESFPLTVTSAQKNPTAFYLCASSSRNTEAFFGQGTRLTVV.

The J gene is TRBJ2-7, the V gene TRBV7-9, with a possible D match to TRBD2 (5 bases). This CDR3 has 14 residues. Germline V gene lookup returns CDR1 SEHNR and CDR2 FQNEAQ (reference sequence). The V and J ends lost 5 bases and 5 bases respectively, with 16 bases between them. CDR3 sequence reads: CASSALLSADEQYF. CDR3 nucleotides: TGTGCCAGCAGCGCCCTCCTTAGCGCCGACGAGCAGTACTTC.

This chain uses TRBV2 with TRBJ1-1; D not certain. Germline assignment: CDR1 SNHLY and CDR2 FYNNEI. CDR3 length: 13 amino acids. Trimming removed 10 bases at V and 0 bases at J, with 12 bases between. CDR3: CATTPDMNTEAFF. The CDR3 region has the DNA TGTGCCACCACCCCTGACATGAACACTGAAGCTTTCTTT.

This clone was seen just once. The chain couples TRBV5-1 to TRBJ2-1, with unresolved D. V gave up 0 bases and J gave up 5 bases, with 9 bases separating them. The germline V gene encodes CDR1 SGHRS and CDR2 YFSETQ. This CDR3 has 14 residues. The chain's CDR3 is CASSLELRDNEQFF. CDR3 in DNA: TGCGCCAGCAGCTTGGAGCTCCGGGACAATGAGCAGTTCTTC.

The sample holds one count of this clone. This chain links TRBV13 with TRBJ2-3; 8 nucleotides align to TRBD2. V lost 2 bases to trimming and J lost 2 bases; unmatched junction nucleotides: 6. This CDR3 region has 16 residues. Germline V gives CDR1 PRHDT, CDR2 FYEKMQ (reference sequence). This CDR3 is CASSLWASGYTDTQYF. The CDR3 coding sequence is TGTGCCAGCAGCTTATGGGCTAGCGGGTACACAGATACGCAGTATTTT.

V and J are TRBV21-1 and TRBJ2-2; the D call of TRBD1 is as the table states it, not checked on the DNA. TRBV21-1 is classified as a pseudogene. The CDR3 consists of 15 residues. The chain's CDR3 is CASSRGTKGAGELFF. Here the CDR3 DNA reads TGTGCCAGCAGCAGGGGGACAAAAGGCGCCGGGGAGCTGTTTTTT.

The chain carries TRBV7-2 and TRBJ2-3; 15 nucleotides agree with TRBD2. The CDR3 has 16 amino acids. Germline values: CDR1 SGHTA, CDR2 FQGNSA. Losses at the gene ends were 4 bases for V and 8 bases for J; bases not matched to a gene: 7. Here the CDR3 reads CASSSPGLAGGVTQYF. The CDR3 coding sequence is TGTGCCAGCAGCTCCCCCGGACTAGCGGGAGGGGTTACGCAGTATTTT.

The V call is TRBV6-1, the J call TRBJ2-7, with 8 nucleotides matching TRBD1. Germline V CDR1 and CDR2: MNHNS, SASEGT. The CDR3 is 14 amino acids. Trimming removed 4 bases from V and 1 base from J; junction bases left unmatched: 3. The CDR3 region is CASSGQGLSYEQYF. The CDR3 coding sequence is TGTGCCAGCAGTGGACAGGGGCTATCCTACGAGCAGTACTTC.